Below, one T cell receptor (beta chain) is given with its context. Its specificity is not known. The data are from a study of response to subunit inactivated influenza vaccine. Study observations and caveats: Authors suggested each seasonal influenza vaccination recruits few new T cells.

The CDR3 is 15 residues long. CDR1 is MDHEN and CDR2 is SYDVKM in the germline V gene. J gave up 4 bases and V 4 bases, and 8 bases lay outside the gene matches. In TCRdb, the RT-PCR reads were re-called with MiXCR into one record per CDR3 protein. Of about 780,000 distinct CDR3 sequences listed, around 18% are singletons. Source: PBMCs from blood, taken more than 4 days after vaccination. The receptor was isolated from a man aged 50 to 59 who received an inactivated influenza vaccine. The genes are TRBV28 and TRBJ1-2; TRBD1 matches 8 bases. CDR3 sequence (DNA): TGTGCCAGCAGTTCCGACGGGACAGGATCCTATGGCTACACCTTC. This translates into CASSSDGTGSYGYTF.